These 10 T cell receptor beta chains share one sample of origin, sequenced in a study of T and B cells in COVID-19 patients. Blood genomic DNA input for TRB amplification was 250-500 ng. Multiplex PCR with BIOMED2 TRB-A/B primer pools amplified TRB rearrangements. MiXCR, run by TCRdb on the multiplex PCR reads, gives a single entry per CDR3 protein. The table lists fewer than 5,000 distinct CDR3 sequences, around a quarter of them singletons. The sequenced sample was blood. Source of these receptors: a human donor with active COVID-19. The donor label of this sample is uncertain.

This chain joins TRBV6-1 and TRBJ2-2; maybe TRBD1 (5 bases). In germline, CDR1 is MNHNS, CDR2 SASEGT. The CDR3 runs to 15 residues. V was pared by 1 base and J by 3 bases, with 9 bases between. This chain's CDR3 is CASSEGTSYTGELFF. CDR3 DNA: TGTGCCAGCAGTGAAGGGACATCTTACACCGGGGAGCTGTTTTTT.

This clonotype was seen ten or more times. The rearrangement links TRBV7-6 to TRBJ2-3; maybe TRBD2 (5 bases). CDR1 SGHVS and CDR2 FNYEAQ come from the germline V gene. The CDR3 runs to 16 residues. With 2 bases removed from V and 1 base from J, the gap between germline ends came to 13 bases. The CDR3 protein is CASSLFPGLGTDTQYF. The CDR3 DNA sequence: TGTGCCAGCAGCTTATTTCCAGGACTTGGCACAGATACGCAGTATTTT.

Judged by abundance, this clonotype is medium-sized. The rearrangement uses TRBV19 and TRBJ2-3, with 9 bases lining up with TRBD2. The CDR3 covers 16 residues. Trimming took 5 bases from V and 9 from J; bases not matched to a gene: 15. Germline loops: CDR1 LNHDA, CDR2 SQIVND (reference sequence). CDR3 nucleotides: TGTGCCAGTAGTCCCGCTCAGGGGCGGGGGGGTCGAACGCAGTATTTT. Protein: CASSPAQGRGGRTQYF.

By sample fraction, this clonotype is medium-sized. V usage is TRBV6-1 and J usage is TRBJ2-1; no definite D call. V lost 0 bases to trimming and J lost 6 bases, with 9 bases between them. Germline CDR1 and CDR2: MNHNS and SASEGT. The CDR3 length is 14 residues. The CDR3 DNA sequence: TGTGCCAGCAGTGAAGCGCCACTTGTCAATGAGCAGTTCTTC. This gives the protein CASSEAPLVNEQFF.

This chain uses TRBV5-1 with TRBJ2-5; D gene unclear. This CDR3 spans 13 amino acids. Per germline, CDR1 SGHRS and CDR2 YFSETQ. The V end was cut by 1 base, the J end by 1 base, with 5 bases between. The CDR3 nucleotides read TGCGCCAGCAGCTTGCGGCCCCAAGAGACCCAGTACTTC. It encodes CASSLRPQETQYF.

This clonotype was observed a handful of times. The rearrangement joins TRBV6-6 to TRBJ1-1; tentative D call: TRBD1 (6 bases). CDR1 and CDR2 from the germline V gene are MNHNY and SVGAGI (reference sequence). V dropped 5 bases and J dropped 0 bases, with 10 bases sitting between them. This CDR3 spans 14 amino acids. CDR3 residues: CASSLTGMNTEAFF. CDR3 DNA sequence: TGTGCCAGCAGTCTGACAGGAATGAACACTGAAGCTTTCTTT.

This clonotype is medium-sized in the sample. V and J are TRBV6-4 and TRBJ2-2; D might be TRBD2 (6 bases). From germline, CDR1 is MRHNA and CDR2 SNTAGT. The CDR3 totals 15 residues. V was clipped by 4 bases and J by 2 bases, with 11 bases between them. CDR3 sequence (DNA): TGTGCCAGCAGTGCCGGGGAGGCCAACACCGGGGAGCTGTTTTTT. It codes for CASSAGEANTGELFF.

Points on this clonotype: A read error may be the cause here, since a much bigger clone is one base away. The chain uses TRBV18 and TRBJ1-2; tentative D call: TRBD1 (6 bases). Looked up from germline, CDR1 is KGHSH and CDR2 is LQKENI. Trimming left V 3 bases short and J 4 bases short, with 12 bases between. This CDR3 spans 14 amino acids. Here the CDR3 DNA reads TGTGCCAGCTCACCGGGGGACACTAGCTATGGCTACACCTTC. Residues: CASSPGDTSYGYTF.

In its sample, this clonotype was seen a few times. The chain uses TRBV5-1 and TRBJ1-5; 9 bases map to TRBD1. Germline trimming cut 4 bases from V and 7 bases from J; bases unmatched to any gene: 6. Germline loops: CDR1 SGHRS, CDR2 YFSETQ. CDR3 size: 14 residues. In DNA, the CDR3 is TGCGCCAGCAGCCCTGAGACAGGGGGGCAGCCCCAGCATTTT. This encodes CASSPETGGQPQHF. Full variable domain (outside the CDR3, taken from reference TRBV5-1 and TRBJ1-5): KAGVTQTPRYLIKTRGQQVTLSCSPISGHRSVSWYQQTPGQGLQFLFEYFSETQRNKGNFPGRFSGRQFSNSRSEMNVSTLELGDSALYLCASSPETGGQPQHFGDGTRLSIL.

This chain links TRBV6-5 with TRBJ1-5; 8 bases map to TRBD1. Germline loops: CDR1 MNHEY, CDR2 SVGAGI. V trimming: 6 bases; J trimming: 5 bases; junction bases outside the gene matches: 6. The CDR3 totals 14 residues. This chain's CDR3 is CASSTIQGDQPQHF. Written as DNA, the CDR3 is TGTGCCAGCAGCACAATACAGGGGGATCAGCCCCAGCATTTT.